The present entry profiles one T cell receptor (beta chain) with its context. The CDR3 sequence is 15 residues long. Deletions cut 3 bases from V and 2 bases from J, with 8 bases between. Per the germline V gene, CDR1 is MDHEN and CDR2 is SYDVKM. The sample is drawn from a study of blood T cell repertoires in COVID-19. The overall study: The study drew acute and convalescent COVID-19 samples from the United States, Italy and Spain. T cells, B-cell-depleted T cells, or PBMCs provided the cDNA or gDNA that served as material.

Only in-frame clones appear in the TCRdb table, and some are missing; sequencing was by immunoSEQ multiplex PCR. The data show about 250,000 clones, 88% seen once. The TCR was taken from a woman in her 30s with COVID-19, enrolled during active disease. The chain recombines TRBV28 with TRBJ2-6; D may be TRBD2 (6 bases). The sequencing sample was made of peripheral blood. The CDR3 region has the DNA TGTGCCAGCAGTTTTGGGGAGGCTGGGGCCAACGTCCTGACTTTC. It encodes CASSFGEAGANVLTF.